This T cell receptor beta chain stems from a study of CD8+ T cells in alopecia areata. Study information: Treatment comprised oral tofacitinib, 5 to 10 mg twice daily, in treated patients.

Investigators isolated RNA and reverse transcribed it into cDNA to act as the sequencing template. This table comes from immunoSEQ multiplex PCR, and its TCRdb copy is limited to in-frame clones, with some not included. The sample holds over 120,000 clones, roughly 61% seen once. There are a few counts of this clone. What it binds is unknown. The study, taken as a whole, reports: Scalp samples also yield sequences of resident alphabeta T cells from normal skin. Elevated clonality characterized lesional scalp relative to normal scalp, particularly in alopecia totalis/universalis.

Sampling of alopecia areata patients yielded lesional scalp punch biopsies as well as peripheral blood. Trimming removed 7 bases at V and 7 bases at J, with 23 bases between. Germline V CDR1 and CDR2: SQVTM, ANQGSEA. The CDR3 runs 15 residues. The starting material was CD4+ T cells sorted from blood, obtained at week 0. This chain joins TRBV29-1 and TRBJ2-1; D not certain. The receptor was isolated from a human donor with alopecia areata. The CDR3 here is CSGRDTAGGKNEQFF. The CDR3 region has the DNA TGCAGCGGCCGAGATACGGCAGGTGGTAAGAATGAGCAGTTCTTC.